The clone carrying this T cell receptor (beta chain) has only a few counts. Its antigen is not known. The source of the sample is a study of OX40 agonist ivuxolimab in advanced cancers. Background on the study: Every patient in dose escalation had hepatocellular carcinoma, melanoma, renal cell or head and neck cancer. Study-wide results and caveats: At 0.1 to 3.0 mg/kg and by week 6, CD4+ and CD8+ T cells in the blood had expanded clonally. Certain nonresponders additionally had low normalized T-cell clonal expansion.

Germline V gene data show CDR1 as MGHRA and CDR2 as YSYEKL. The CDR3 has 14 amino acids. J was trimmed by 4 bases and V by 4 bases; bases with no gene match: 6. The assay was immunoSEQ multiplex PCR, and TCRdb's table has in-frame clones only and misses some. This sample has fewer than 15,000 clones, with around 80% found just once. This chain uses TRBV4-1 with TRBJ1-2; TRBD1 matches at 7 bases. The source was CD4+ or CD8+ T cells sorted from blood, collected in a trial of the OX40 agonist ivuxolimab. The receptor's source is an adult with an advanced solid tumor such as melanoma, head and neck, liver or kidney cancer. The CDR3 DNA reads TGCGCCAGCAGCCCGGAAGGGACAGCCTATGGCTACACCTTC. This codes for CASSPEGTAYGYTF.